This TCR beta chain was sequenced in a study of CD8 T cells in Susac syndrome. Reverse transcription used about 0.45 to 1 ug RNA and random hexamers. TCRdb ran MiXCR on the immunoSEQ multiplex PCR reads and lists one entry per CDR3 protein. The sample lists fewer than 95,000 distinct CDR3 sequences; approximately 96% were seen once. The ends were cut back, 4 bases at V and 0 bases at J, with 7 bases in the middle. This CDR3 is built from 15 residues. In germline, CDR1 is SGHTA, CDR2 FQGNSA. The clonotype comes from a human donor with Susac syndrome. The chain combines TRBV7-2 with TRBJ2-6, with a possible D match to TRBD1 (5 bases). Specimen: CD8+ T cells from PBMCs. CDR3 residues: CASSSGYSGANVLTF. CDR3 nucleotide sequence: TGTGCCAGCAGCTCAGGGTACTCTGGGGCCAACGTCCTGACTTTC.